This entry describes one T cell receptor beta chain. The target antigen is unknown. The sample comes from a study of vaccination effects on CD4 cells after COVID-19. Study-wide context: Antigen-specific CD4+ T cells were expanded with viral peptide pools in the ViraFEST assay before sequencing. Study outcomes and limitations: The authors studied few convalescent patients and collected no early post-infection timepoints.

Method: immunoSEQ multiplex PCR; TCRdb's copy keeps in-frame clones and lacks some. Of about 45,000 clones in the sample, roughly 80% are singletons; the top ten hold 8.6%. Cells that had been cultured for ten to eleven days were the source of isolated CD4+ T cells. Their SARS-CoV-2 infection, verified by PCR, occurred between March and December 2020. Germline CDR1 and CDR2: LGHNT and FRNRAP. The CDR3 runs to 15 residues. J gave up 1 base and V 6 bases, and 7 bases lay outside the gene matches. This specimen was CD4+ T cells from PBMCs cultured without peptide, taken before COVID-19 vaccination. J is TRBJ2-5 and V is TRBV12-5; 8 bases map to TRBD2. The receptor was derived from a human donor who had a prior SARS-CoV-2 infection. CDR3 nucleotide sequence: TGTGCTAGTGGGTCCGGGGCGGGGGGCCAAGAGACCCAGTACTTC. Protein sequence: CASGSGAGGQETQYF.